This TCR beta chain was identified during a study of cytomegalovirus exposure and HLA in healthy donors. Both 60 Vbeta primers and 13 Jbeta primers went into the PCR. Some clones are missing from TCRdb's copy, which holds only in-frame ones; the method was immunoSEQ multiplex PCR. The sample shows some 150,000 clones, 75% to 80% of them seen only once. It was healthy bone marrow donors who served as donors. Likely unrecorded immune exposures existed in these nominally healthy donors. The CDR3 consists of 15 residues. From germline, CDR1 is SGHDT and CDR2 YYEEEE. The V gene lost 4 bases and the J gene lost 5 bases, with 18 bases spanning the gap. Study results and caveats: The sole available immune exposure information was CMV serostatus.

With regard to this clone: Antigen: not known.

The V gene is TRBV5-6, the J gene TRBJ1-2; D possibly corresponds to TRBD1 (5 bases). Sample: PBMCs. The receptor's source is a man aged 40-49 years in good health and CMV-seropositive. In DNA form, the CDR3 reads TGTGCCAGCAGCGCGTCCCAGGGAATTTTGTATGGCTACACCTTC. The encoded protein is CASSASQGILYGYTF. Supplemented by reference TRBV5-6 and TRBJ1-2, the full variable domain reads DAGVTQSPTHLIKTRGQQVTLRCSPKSGHDTVSWYQQALGQGPQFIFQYYEEEERQRGNFPDRFSGHQFPNYSSELNVNALLLGDSALYLCASSASQGILYGYTFGSGTRLTVV.